These 23 T cell receptor beta chains share one sample of origin, sequenced in a study of beta chain features in type 1 diabetes. The investigators reverse transcribed all of the isolated RNA, so they sequenced expressed TCRB transcripts. Clones were sequenced by immunoSEQ multiplex PCR, and TCRdb holds only the in-frame ones, with some missing. The profile shows about 140,000 clones, 9% to 10% of them singletons. The sequenced sample was central memory CD4+ T cells from blood. The source is a woman aged 40 to 50 in good health.

This sequence joins TRBV5-1 and TRBJ2-1, with 10 bases lining up with TRBD1. This CDR3 has 15 residues. CDR1 and CDR2 from the germline V gene are SGHRS and YFSETQ. V gave up 4 bases and J gave up 10 bases; unmatched junction bases: 11. CDR3 sequence reads: CASSIRQGADGEQFF. The CDR3 coding sequence is TGCGCCAGCAGCATTCGACAGGGGGCAGACGGGGAGCAGTTCTTC.

The rearrangement joins TRBV6-6 to TRBJ2-5; possible D gene TRBD2, 6 bases. The CDR3 consists of 12 residues. The V end was cut by 4 bases, the J end by 11 bases, with 14 bases between. Germline V gene sequence: CDR1 MNHNY, CDR2 SVGAGI (reference sequence). CDR3 loop: CASSFPREEQYF. The CDR3 nucleotides read TGTGCCAGCAGTTTCCCGAGGGAGGAGCAGTACTTC.

The CDR3 reads CASSTQGFGQPQHF. The CDR3 bases are TGTGCCAGTAGTACACAGGGTTTTGGTCAGCCCCAGCATTTT. The rearrangement joins TRBV19 to TRBJ1-5, with D possibly being TRBD1 (6 bases). Deletions cut 4 bases from V and 6 bases from J, with 13 bases between. Germline CDR1 is LNHDA and CDR2 is SQIVND (reference sequence). This CDR3 has 14 amino acids.

This clone was counted a few times. V usage is TRBV18 and J usage is TRBJ1-1, with D perhaps TRBD1 (5 bases). Germline V gene data show CDR1 as KGHSH and CDR2 as LQKENI. V lost 3 bases and J 5 bases, leaving 10 bases between the germline ends. The CDR3 covers 13 residues. The CDR3 loop is CASSPQGWTEAFF. In nucleotides, the CDR3 is TGTGCCAGCTCACCCCAGGGATGGACTGAAGCTTTCTTT.

There are a few counts of this clone. V usage is TRBV19 and J usage is TRBJ1-1; possible D gene TRBD1, 6 bases. Deletions cut 7 bases from V and 2 bases from J, with 17 bases between. Per the germline V gene, CDR1 is LNHDA and CDR2 is SQIVND (reference sequence). The CDR3 has 15 amino acids. The CDR3 bases are TGTGCCAGTACGGCATTACAGGGATTAAACACTGAAGCTTTCTTT. The encoded protein is CASTALQGLNTEAFF.

This clone was detected only a few times. The chain uses TRBV11-2 and TRBJ2-1, with unresolved D. The CDR3 length is 17 residues. Trimming left V 5 bases short and J 0 bases short, with 17 bases between. CDR1 and CDR2 from the germline V gene are SGHAT and FQNNGV. CDR3 residues: CASSILSRRSSYNEQFF. As DNA, the CDR3 is TGTGCCAGCAGCATCCTGTCAAGGAGATCCTCCTACAATGAGCAGTTCTTC.

The rearrangement joins TRBV25-1 to TRBJ1-2, with unresolved D. Trimming cost V 6 bases and J 0 bases, with 8 bases left between them. From germline, CDR1 is MGHDK and CDR2 SYGVNS. The CDR3 has 13 residues. CDR3: CASSSGSNYGYTF. In DNA form, the CDR3 reads TGTGCCAGCAGCTCGGGGTCTAACTATGGCTACACCTTC.

This clone was detected only a few times. The V call is TRBV6-5, the J call TRBJ2-3; 8 bases agree with TRBD2. The CDR3 runs to 12 residues. Germline V lookup: CDR1 MNHEY, CDR2 SVGAGI. The V segment lost 2 bases and the J segment 11 bases; nucleotides outside the gene matches: 3. The DNA for the CDR3 is TGTGCCAGCAGTTACGCGGGGGGAAGGCAGTATTTT. It is translated as CASSYAGGRQYF.

The chain carries TRBV2 and TRBJ1-1; 7 bases fit TRBD1. The CDR3 extends over 13 amino acids. Germline loops: CDR1 SNHLY, CDR2 FYNNEI. Trimming took 9 bases from V and 4 from J; bases not matched to a gene: 8. Here the CDR3 reads CASRQGEGTEAFF. The CDR3 DNA sequence: TGTGCCAGTAGACAGGGTGAGGGCACTGAAGCTTTCTTT.

This clone was counted ten times or more. The CDR3 reads CASSLAELAGMDTQYF. The CDR3 nucleotides are TGCGCCAGCAGCTTGGCCGAACTAGCGGGGATGGATACGCAGTATTTT. The gene calls are TRBV5-1 and TRBJ2-3; 10 positions match TRBD2. CDR1 and CDR2 from the germline V gene are SGHRS and YFSETQ. Losses at the gene ends were 0 bases for V and 6 bases for J; bases not matched to a gene: 7. The CDR3 is 16 amino acids.

This clone was counted a few times. The chain uses TRBV18 and TRBJ2-1; TRBD2 aligns across 12 bases. The CDR3 is 19 amino acids. Losses at the gene ends were 3 bases for V and 3 bases for J; bases not matched to a gene: 12. From germline, CDR1 is KGHSH and CDR2 LQKENI. The CDR3 sequence is CASSPRGLAGRNHYNEQFF. In nucleotides, the CDR3 is TGTGCCAGCTCACCCCGCGGACTAGCGGGAAGAAATCACTACAATGAGCAGTTCTTC.

The rearrangement uses TRBV28 and TRBJ1-2; 8 bases match TRBD1. The CDR3 has 14 residues. CDR1 and CDR2 (germline): MDHEN, SYDVKM. With 5 bases clipped from V and 4 bases from J, the junction kept 6 bases outside the gene matches. Written as DNA, the CDR3 is TGTGCCAGCAGTGGGGCAGGGGGCCTCTATGGCTACACCTTC. Encoded protein: CASSGAGGLYGYTF.

This clone showed up just a few times. The rearrangement uses TRBV7-6 and TRBJ2-2; TRBD1 is a possible D gene (6 bases). Per the germline V gene, CDR1 is SGHVS and CDR2 is FNYEAQ. The CDR3 runs to 16 residues. V lost 7 bases, J lost 6 bases, and 21 bases lay in between. CDR3 nucleotides: TGTGCCAGCACCCGAAGTGGTGGGGGCCTCGCCGGGGAGCTGTTTTTT. Translated, it gives CASTRSGGGLAGELFF.

The chain has TRBV7-8 and TRBJ1-4; the match to TRBD1 covers 8 bases. The V segment lost 5 bases and the J segment 7 bases; nucleotides outside the gene matches: 6. The CDR3 covers 14 residues. CDR1 and CDR2 from the germline V gene are SGHVS and FQNEAQ. The DNA of the CDR3 is TGTGCCAGCAGCCGACAGGGGCTTAGTGAAAAACTGTTTTTT. Translating gives CASSRQGLSEKLFF. Complete variable domain (other parts from reference TRBV7-8 and TRBJ1-4): GAGVSQSPRYKVAKRGQDVALRCDPISGHVSLFWYQQALGQGPEFLTYFQNEAQLDKSGLPSDRFFAERPEGSVSTLKIQRTQQEDSAVYLCASSRQGLSEKLFFGSGTQLSVL.

The chain joins TRBV27 to TRBJ1-5; D is possibly TRBD1 (5 bases). The CDR3 runs 17 residues. Germline V gene data show CDR1 as MNHEY and CDR2 as SMNVEV (reference sequence). The V end lost 1 base, the J end lost 4 bases, and 17 bases lay between the germline ends. The CDR3 sequence: CASSLFGGGFSNQPQHF. The CDR3 nucleotides are TGTGCCAGCAGTTTATTTGGGGGGGGTTTTTCAAATCAGCCCCAGCATTTT.

The chain recombines TRBV7-9 with TRBJ1-2; D perhaps matches TRBD1 (6 bases). Germline-derived CDR1 and CDR2 are SEHNR and FQNEAQ (reference sequence). V was pared by 1 base and J by 7 bases, with 16 bases between. This CDR3 has 15 residues. This chain's CDR3 is CASSLVSGGALGYTF. As DNA, the CDR3 is TGTGCCAGCAGCTTAGTCAGCGGGGGGGCGCTTGGCTACACCTTC. Full variable domain (remainder filled in from reference TRBV7-9 and TRBJ1-2): DTGVSQNPRHKITKRGQNVTFRCDPISEHNRLYWYRQTLGQGPEFLTYFQNEAQLEKSRLLSDRFSAERPKGSFSTLEIQRTEQGDSAMYLCASSLVSGGALGYTFGSGTRLTVV.

The gene calls are TRBV18 and TRBJ1-2; 10 bases are a match to TRBD1. The CDR3 has 18 residues. J lost 4 bases, V lost 0 bases, and 11 bases had no gene match. Germline V CDR1 and CDR2: KGHSH, LQKENI. The CDR3 sequence is CASSPPGQGRHPTYGYTF. CDR3 DNA: TGTGCCAGCTCACCACCGGGACAGGGGCGTCATCCCACCTATGGCTACACCTTC.

The chain couples TRBV7-9 to TRBJ2-7; TRBD1 aligns across 9 bases. Germline CDR1 is SEHNR and CDR2 is FQNEAQ (reference sequence). After removal of 4 bases from V and 1 base from J, the junction contained 5 bases not matched to a gene. The CDR3 contains 15 residues. The CDR3, as DNA: TGTGCCAGCAGCTACGACAGGGGGAAGTCCTACGAGCAGTACTTC. It encodes CASSYDRGKSYEQYF.

This clone was detected only a few times. The chain is built from TRBV9 and TRBJ1-2; D possibly corresponds to TRBD1 (6 bases). Trimming left V 5 bases short and J 6 bases short, with 11 bases between. Germline V gene lookup returns CDR1 SGDLS and CDR2 YYNGEE. The length of the CDR3 is 12 residues. CDR3 sequence (DNA): TGTGCCAGCAGTCGAGAGGGGGATGGCTACACCTTC. Encoded protein: CASSREGDGYTF.

This sequence joins TRBV14 and TRBJ1-2, with TRBD1 matching over 9 bases. CDR1 is SGHDN and CDR2 is FVKESK in the germline V gene. Trimming took 4 bases from V and 6 from J; bases not matched to a gene: 9. The CDR3 covers 15 residues. The CDR3 DNA reads TGTGCCAGCAGCCGTAGGACAGGGGCAGGGGATGGCTACACCTTC. It specifies CASSRRTGAGDGYTF.

This chain connects TRBV5-4 to TRBJ1-1, with D possibly being TRBD1 (6 bases). The CDR3 is 14 residues long. CDR1 is SGHNT, CDR2 YYREEE, per germline (reference sequence). Trimming took off 4 bases at V and 5 bases at J, with 15 bases between the two ends. CDR3 region: CASSRNRDKTEAFF. In DNA, the CDR3 is TGTGCCAGCAGCCGTAACAGGGATAAGACTGAAGCTTTCTTT.

This clone was detected a few times. The chain joins TRBV7-8 to TRBJ2-3; TRBD2 aligns across 12 bases. The CDR3 contains 16 residues. Germline V gene sequence: CDR1 SGHVS, CDR2 FQNEAQ. V shed 3 bases and J 4 bases; nucleotides not matched to a gene: 5. The CDR3 here is CASSFSLAGGSDTQYF. The CDR3 bases are TGTGCCAGCAGCTTTTCACTAGCGGGGGGCTCAGATACGCAGTATTTT. Combining the CDR3 with reference TRBV7-8 and TRBJ2-3 gives the whole variable domain GAGVSQSPRYKVAKRGQDVALRCDPISGHVSLFWYQQALGQGPEFLTYFQNEAQLDKSGLPSDRFFAERPEGSVSTLKIQRTQQEDSAVYLCASSFSLAGGSDTQYFGPGTRLTVL.

This clone has more than one count but fewer than ten. V usage is TRBV29-1 and J usage is TRBJ2-7; D possibly corresponds to TRBD2 (5 bases). The CDR3 has 13 residues. CDR1 SQVTM and CDR2 ANQGSEA come from the germline V gene. Trimming cost V 8 bases and J 2 bases, with 16 bases left between them. The CDR3 loop reads CSISAGGPYEQYF. The CDR3 bases are TGCAGCATATCCGCGGGTGGACCCTACGAGCAGTACTTC.